What follows are 26 T cell receptor beta chains derived from one specimen sequenced in a study of identifying expanded T cells in peripheral blood (dated by TCRdb to between 2018 and 2021). The library was made by the immunoSEQ multiplex PCR assay. TCRdb holds this immuneACCESS table with in-frame rearrangements only. Some clones are missing; in checked studies, unresolved V genes explain under half, and the rest has no known cause. The sample data list around 84,000 clones, and roughly 90% of these were observed just once. Roughly 7.7% of the sample lies in the top ten. Sequencing was done on a sample of blood. Receptors originate from a person aged 18 to 70 in good health.

This clone was seen a single time. The chain employs TRBV7-9 and TRBJ1-2; D gene uncertain. V lost 5 bases, J lost 6 bases, and 13 bases lay in between. CDR1 SEHNR and CDR2 FQNEAQ come from the germline V gene (reference sequence). CDR3 length: 13 amino acids. For the CDR3, the DNA is TGTGCCAGCAGCACCGCCGGGGTGGATGGCTACACCTTC. This encodes CASSTAGVDGYTF.

The chain has TRBV9 and TRBJ2-3, with D possibly matching TRBD2 (6 bases). The CDR3 extends over 16 amino acids. Trimming took off 0 bases at V and 2 bases at J, with 13 bases between the two ends. Per germline, CDR1 SGDLS and CDR2 YYNGEE. CDR3 protein: CASSVAGLANTDTQYF. In DNA, the CDR3 is TGTGCCAGCAGCGTAGCAGGGCTAGCGAACACAGATACGCAGTATTTT.

The J gene is TRBJ1-2, the V gene TRBV18, with TRBD1 matching over 9 bases. The CDR3 runs to 15 residues. Germline V CDR1 and CDR2: KGHSH, LQKENI. With 1 base clipped from V and 6 bases from J, the junction kept 6 bases outside the gene matches. This CDR3 reads CASSPLQGAGDGYTF. CDR3 nucleotide sequence: TGTGCCAGCTCACCACTACAGGGGGCTGGAGATGGCTACACCTTC.

The chain is built from TRBV6-5 and TRBJ1-1; weak D call: TRBD1 (5 bases). The CDR3 has 13 amino acids. Germline V gene data show CDR1 as MNHEY and CDR2 as SVGAGI. Trimming cost V 8 bases and J 1 base, with 11 bases left between them. The CDR3 protein is CASSRGGNTEAFF. The CDR3 nucleotides are TGTGCCAGCTCACGGGGCGGGAACACTGAAGCTTTCTTT.

This clone showed up just a few times. The J gene is TRBJ1-5, the V gene TRBV4-2, with no clear D. The CDR3 contains 13 residues. Per the germline V gene, CDR1 is LGHNA and CDR2 is YNFKEQ. V shed 0 bases and J shed 5 bases, with 5 bases lying between them. CDR3 in DNA: TGTGCCAGCAGCCAAGATGAAGATCAGCCCCAGCATTTT. It is translated as CASSQDEDQPQHF.

The V gene is TRBV5-5, the J gene TRBJ1-5; D remains ambiguous. Germline V lookup: CDR1 SGHKS, CDR2 YYEKEE (reference sequence). Trimming pared 4 bases from V and 6 bases from J, leaving 17 bases between. The CDR3 has 15 amino acids. The DNA for the CDR3 is TGTGCCAGCAGCCCAGGAGTAGGTTCGGGTCAGCCCCAGCATTTT. Translation gives CASSPGVGSGQPQHF.

The V gene is TRBV6-5, the J gene TRBJ1-1; TRBD1 is a possible D gene (6 bases). This CDR3 region has 14 residues. The germline V gene encodes CDR1 MNHEY and CDR2 SVGAGI. V gave up 6 bases and J gave up 1 base, with 12 bases separating them. The CDR3 reads CASRPPTGNTEAFF. The CDR3 DNA reads TGTGCCAGCAGGCCACCGACAGGGAACACTGAAGCTTTCTTT.

This chain uses TRBV6-5 with TRBJ1-1, with 9 bases matching TRBD1. V was clipped by 6 bases and J by 5 bases; unmatched bases: 4. The CDR3 covers 13 residues. Per the germline V gene, CDR1 is MNHEY and CDR2 is SVGAGI. The CDR3 DNA reads as TGTGCCAGCAGCCGGACAGGGGAGACTGAAGCTTTCTTT. Encoded protein: CASSRTGETEAFF.

This chain connects TRBV6-5 to TRBJ1-2; D is possibly TRBD1 (6 bases). CDR1 is MNHEY and CDR2 is SVGAGI in the germline V gene. This CDR3 is 11 amino acids long. V was shortened by 10 bases and J by 5 bases, with 11 bases between the two germline ends. DNA of the CDR3: TGTGCCACCAAAAGGGGGTATGGCTACACCTTC. It codes for CATKRGYGYTF.

The genes are TRBV7-3 and TRBJ2-1; 7 bases fit TRBD1. After removal of 6 bases from V and 10 bases from J, the junction contained 12 bases not matched to a gene. The germline V gene has CDR1 SGHTA and CDR2 FQGTGA. The CDR3 spans 14 residues. The CDR3 spells CASRPTDRPSEQFF. CDR3 DNA: TGTGCCAGCAGACCCACGGACAGGCCTTCGGAGCAGTTCTTC.

The V and J genes are TRBV13 and TRBJ2-7; either TRBD1 or TRBD2 may fit D (5 bases each). Trimming removed 2 bases from V and 3 bases from J, with 11 bases in between. Germline CDR1 reads PRHDT; CDR2 reads FYEKMQ (reference sequence). This CDR3 region has 14 residues. CDR3 amino acids: CASSLRGGSYEQYF. The CDR3 DNA reads as TGTGCCAGCAGCTTACGTGGGGGAAGCTACGAGCAGTACTTC. The full variable domain, its missing parts supplied by reference TRBV13 and TRBJ2-7, is AAGVIQSPRHLIKEKRETATLKCYPIPRHDTVYWYQQGPGQDPQFLISFYEKMQSDKGSIPDRFSAQQFSDYHSELNMSSLELGDSALYFCASSLRGGSYEQYFGPGTRLTVT.

The chain joins TRBV9 to TRBJ1-3; perhaps TRBD1 as D (6 bases). CDR3 size: 16 residues. CDR1 is SGDLS and CDR2 is YYNGEE in the germline V gene. The V and J ends lost 3 bases and 1 base respectively, with 14 bases between them. CDR3 in DNA: TGTGCCAGCAGCGCACAGGGTTTTGCTTCTGGAAACACCATATATTTT. It yields the protein CASSAQGFASGNTIYF.

The chain has TRBV28 and TRBJ2-7; possible D gene TRBD1, 6 bases. V was trimmed by 6 bases and J by 5 bases, leaving 11 bases between them. The CDR3 sequence is 12 residues long. Germline lookup yields CDR1 MDHEN and CDR2 SYDVKM. Here the CDR3 reads CASREQGDEQYF. In DNA form, the CDR3 reads TGTGCCAGCAGAGAACAGGGAGACGAGCAGTACTTC.

This chain links TRBV2 with TRBJ2-3, with D perhaps matching TRBD1 (5 bases). Trimming stripped 6 bases from V and 6 bases from J, with 16 bases between. The germline CDR1 and CDR2 sequences are SNHLY and FYNNEI. The length of the CDR3 is 14 residues. The CDR3 protein is CASRSTGIVDTQYF. The CDR3, as DNA: TGTGCCAGCAGGAGCACAGGAATTGTTGATACGCAGTATTTT.

The V call is TRBV7-2, the J call TRBJ1-3; D is unresolved. The germline V gene encodes CDR1 SGHTA and CDR2 FQGNSA. V dropped 1 base and J dropped 1 base, with 8 bases sitting between them. CDR3 size: 15 residues. The CDR3 DNA follows: TGTGCCAGCAGCTTAGACGCAGAGTCTGGAAACACCATATATTTT. Protein sequence: CASSLDAESGNTIYF.

The DNA of the CDR3 is TGTGCCAGCAGTTTATTCGGGCACAGGGGGACCACTGAAGCTTTCTTT. Encoded protein: CASSLFGHRGTTEAFF. The chain recombines TRBV27 with TRBJ1-1; TRBD1 matches 8 bases. V lost 1 base, J lost 4 bases, and 8 bases stayed unmatched. CDR1 and CDR2 (germline): MNHEY, SMNVEV (reference sequence). The CDR3 has 16 amino acids.

The CDR3 nucleotides are TGTGCCTGGAGAGCCAACGGGAGATCCTATAATTCACCCCTCCACTTT. As protein: CAWRANGRSYNSPLHF. The chain uses TRBV30 and TRBJ1-6; D is unresolved. Trimming left V 3 bases short and J 1 base short, with 13 bases between. Germline V gene lookup returns CDR1 GTSNPN and CDR2 SVGIG (reference sequence). The CDR3 is 16 amino acids.

The chain combines TRBV5-1 with TRBJ2-3; 8 bases are shared with TRBD1. This CDR3 has 16 amino acids. The ends lost 4 bases at V and 0 bases at J; junction bases unmatched: 7. Germline loops: CDR1 SGHRS, CDR2 YFSETQ. CDR3 region: CASSVGQGISTDTQYF. The CDR3 nucleotides read TGCGCCAGCAGCGTAGGACAGGGAATAAGCACAGATACGCAGTATTTT.

V and J are TRBV4-3 and TRBJ2-7; TRBD2 matches 8 bases. With V trimmed by 1 base and J by 2 bases, 13 bases remained unmatched. The CDR3 runs to 18 residues. Germline values: CDR1 LGHNA, CDR2 YSLEER. CDR3 nucleotides: TGCGCCAGCAGCCAAGCCCCCCTCCAGCGGGAGTATACCTACGAGCAGTACTTC. This sequence encodes CASSQAPLQREYTYEQYF.

This chain joins TRBV25-1 and TRBJ1-6; 9 bases are shared with TRBD1. CDR3 size: 17 residues. Germline V gene data show CDR1 as MGHDK and CDR2 as SYGVNS. The V gene end was trimmed by 3 bases and the J gene end by 6 bases; junction bases not matched to a gene: 9. The CDR3 spells CASSDRLGTGSNSPLHF. The CDR3 DNA sequence: TGTGCCAGCAGTGACAGACTTGGGACAGGGAGTAATTCACCCCTCCACTTT.

The CDR3 DNA is TGCGCCAGCACCGGAACAGGGCTTATGACAGAGACCCAGTACTTC. This encodes CASTGTGLMTETQYF. V usage is TRBV10-1 and J usage is TRBJ2-5; perhaps TRBD1 as D (6 bases). The CDR3 is made up of 15 amino acids. The germline gives CDR1 WNHNN, CDR2 SYGVQD (reference sequence). The V and J ends lost 7 bases and 4 bases respectively, with 19 bases between them.

The chain links TRBV6-1 to TRBJ1-5; 8 nucleotides line up with TRBD1. V trimming: 3 bases; J trimming: 3 bases; junction bases outside the gene matches: 7. CDR1 and CDR2 (germline): MNHNS, SASEGT. This CDR3 comprises 16 residues. As DNA, the CDR3 is TGTGCCAGCAGTGATGAACGGGACAGGCCCAATCAGCCCCAGCATTTT. This sequence encodes CASSDERDRPNQPQHF.

The gene calls are TRBV29-1 and TRBJ1-1; no clear D gene. The CDR3 runs 10 residues. CDR1 is SQVTM, CDR2 ANQGSEA, per germline. Trimming left V 3 bases short and J 9 bases short, with 8 bases between. The CDR3 DNA follows: TGCAGCGTTGACTCCGGGAAAGCTTTCTTT. It is translated as CSVDSGKAFF. The complete variable domain, with remaining parts taken from reference TRBV29-1 and TRBJ1-1, reads SAVISQKPSRDICQRGTSLTIQCQVDSQVTMMFWYRQQPGQSLTLIATANQGSEATYESGFVIDKFPISRPNLTFSTLTVSNMSPEDSSIYLCSVDSGKAFFGQGTRLTVV.

The chain carries TRBV19 and TRBJ2-1, with 12 bases matching TRBD2. The ends lost 4 bases at V and 11 bases at J; junction bases unmatched: 9. CDR1 and CDR2 from the germline V gene are LNHDA and SQIVND (reference sequence). The CDR3 is 15 residues long. The CDR3 is CASSTTSGRWVKQFF. The CDR3 nucleotides read TGTGCCAGTAGTACGACTAGCGGGAGATGGGTCAAGCAGTTCTTC. Full variable domain (rest looked up from reference TRBV19 and TRBJ2-1): DGGITQSPKYLFRKEGQNVTLSCEQNLNHDAMYWYRQDPGQGLRLIYYSQIVNDFQKGDIAEGYSVSREKKESFPLTVTSAQKNPTAFYLCASSTTSGRWVKQFFGPGTRLTVL.

The rearrangement uses TRBV18 and TRBJ1-1, with no clear D. Trimming left V 3 bases short and J 0 bases short, with 11 bases between. The CDR3 runs 15 residues. The germline V gene has CDR1 KGHSH and CDR2 LQKENI. As DNA, the CDR3 is TGTGCCAGCTCACCCGTTATACAAGTGAACACTGAAGCTTTCTTT. Residues: CASSPVIQVNTEAFF.

The rearrangement uses TRBV2 and TRBJ2-3; 8 nucleotides align to TRBD1. Germline CDR1 reads SNHLY; CDR2 reads FYNNEI. CDR3 length equals 13 residues. V shed 6 bases and J 6 bases; nucleotides not matched to a gene: 5. The CDR3 coding sequence is TGTGCCAGCAGGGACAGGGTGGCCGATACGCAGTATTTT. This gives the protein CASRDRVADTQYF. The full variable domain, completed using reference TRBV2 and TRBJ2-3, is EPEVTQTPSHQVTQMGQEVILRCVPISNHLYFYWYRQILGQKVEFLVSFYNNEISEKSEIFDDQFSVERPDGSNFTLKIRSTKLEDSAMYFCASRDRVADTQYFGPGTRLTVL.